This TCR beta chain stems from a study of graft-versus-host responses after intestinal transplantation. Study-wide background: Multivisceral, liver-intestinal, or isolated intestinal transplants were received by the recipients.

In germline, CDR1 is SGHVS, CDR2 FNYEAQ. The trim removed 5 bases at V and 1 base at J, leaving 4 bases unmatched. This CDR3 is built from 16 residues. As to this clone: The antigen remains undetermined.

Data came from immunoSEQ multiplex PCR; TCRdb stores just in-frame clones and leaves some out. The sample shows 84,000 or so clones, around nine tenths of them seen only once. Whole-study findings and limits: In recipient marrow, GvH clones were found, and some appeared first in ileum or blood.

The chain uses TRBV7-6 and TRBJ2-3, with 12 bases that match TRBD2. This receptor was obtained from a human donor who received an intestinal transplant. Material: unstimulated CD4+ T cells sorted from spleen or lymph node cells, obtained before intestinal transplant. CDR3 DNA sequence: TGTGCCAGCAGCCTCAGACTAGCGGGAGGCACAGATACGCAGTATTTT. Its protein is CASSLRLAGGTDTQYF.